The 21 T cell receptor beta chains in this list originate from one sample, sequenced in a study of blood T cell repertoires in COVID-19. The data were produced by immunoSEQ multiplex PCR, yet TCRdb's version contains in-frame clones alone and is incomplete. This sample has over 350,000 clones; 88% occur once, and the top ten carry roughly 1.2%. Sequenced input: PBMCs or T cells enriched from blood (not recorded which). Source of these receptors: a woman under 30 who had recovered from COVID-19.

The chain recombines TRBV2 with TRBJ1-5; TRBD1 is a possible D gene (5 bases). This CDR3 comprises 15 residues. The germline V gene encodes CDR1 SNHLY and CDR2 FYNNEI. Trimming removed 2 bases at V and 7 bases at J, with 15 bases between. CDR3 nucleotide sequence: TGTGCCAGCAGTGAAAGGGGTTGGGAAAACCAGCCCCAGCATTTT. This encodes CASSERGWENQPQHF.

Regarding this clone: Other DNA sequences from this sample encode an identical CDR3 as well. The rearrangement uses TRBV12-5 and TRBJ1-1, with TRBD1 as a possible D gene (6 bases). The CDR3 has 15 residues. Germline-derived CDR1 and CDR2 are LGHNT and FRNRAP. V was clipped by 1 base and J by 1 base, with 10 bases between them. DNA of the CDR3: TGTGCTAGTGGTTTGGGGGGCAGGGGGAACACTGAAGCTTTCTTT. This sequence encodes CASGLGGRGNTEAFF.

The V gene is TRBV6-6, the J gene TRBJ1-5, with a weak D call TRBD1 (6 bases). The CDR3 has 15 amino acids. Germline values: CDR1 MNHNY, CDR2 SVGAGI (reference sequence). The ends were cut back, 0 bases at V and 3 bases at J, with 9 bases in the middle. For the CDR3, the DNA is TGTGCCAGCAGTTACTCCCCAGGGGTCAATCAGCCCCAGCATTTT. Amino acid sequence: CASSYSPGVNQPQHF.

V gene TRBV9 combines with J gene TRBJ1-1; D is possibly TRBD1 (5 bases). V lost 2 bases to trimming and J lost 4 bases, with 12 bases between them. Germline values: CDR1 SGDLS, CDR2 YYNGEE. The CDR3 is made up of 14 amino acids. The CDR3: CASSVAPRVTEAFF. In nucleotides, the CDR3 is TGTGCCAGCAGCGTGGCGCCCAGGGTCACTGAAGCTTTCTTT.

The chain links TRBV7-9 to TRBJ1-2; D is undetermined. CDR3 size: 13 residues. Looked up from germline, CDR1 is SEHNR and CDR2 is FQNEAQ (reference sequence). Trimming took off 4 bases at V and 7 bases at J, with 13 bases between the two ends. This CDR3 reads CASSYGEKVGYTF. For the CDR3, the DNA is TGTGCCAGCAGCTACGGAGAGAAAGTTGGCTACACCTTC.

V usage is TRBV6-5 and J usage is TRBJ2-7, with TRBD1 identical over 9 bases. This CDR3 spans 15 amino acids. CDR1 is MNHEY and CDR2 is SVGAGI in the germline V gene. V gave up 2 bases and J gave up 7 bases; unmatched junction bases: 9. This CDR3 reads CASSYPGQGRVEQYF. CDR3 in DNA: TGTGCCAGCAGTTACCCGGGACAGGGAAGGGTGGAGCAGTACTTC.

The CDR3 sequence: CASSVGTVQETQYF. CDR3 bases: TGTGCCAGCAGCGTAGGGACAGTTCAAGAGACCCAGTACTTC. J is TRBJ2-5 and V is TRBV7-9, with TRBD1 identical over 7 bases. The CDR3 sequence is 14 residues long. Germline values: CDR1 SEHNR, CDR2 FQNEAQ (reference sequence). The V segment lost 5 bases and the J segment 2 bases; nucleotides outside the gene matches: 5.

The V call is TRBV11-2, the J call TRBJ2-1; a possible D gene is TRBD2 (6 bases). Per the germline V gene, CDR1 is SGHAT and CDR2 is FQNNGV. V lost 6 bases and J lost 9, with 12 bases in between. The CDR3 covers 12 residues. The CDR3 region has the DNA TGTGCCAGCAGTTCACGGGGGAGTGAGCAGTTCTTC. Amino acid sequence: CASSSRGSEQFF.

The chain combines TRBV5-1 with TRBJ1-1; 9 bases are shared with TRBD1. The germline CDR1 and CDR2 sequences are SGHRS and YFSETQ. J gave up 0 bases and V 4 bases, and 10 bases lay outside the gene matches. This CDR3 is 17 amino acids long. The CDR3 reads CASSAPGTGTMNTEAFF. The CDR3 DNA follows: TGCGCCAGCAGCGCACCTGGGACAGGGACCATGAACACTGAAGCTTTCTTT.

The chain employs TRBV10-3 and TRBJ2-3; 13 nucleotides line up with TRBD2. The CDR3 is made up of 14 amino acids. Unmatched junction bases numbered 5, after V lost 10 bases and J lost 4 bases. The germline gives CDR1 ENHRY, CDR2 SYGVKD. The CDR3 protein is CASQTSGGADTQYF. As DNA, the CDR3 is TGTGCCAGCCAAACTAGCGGGGGGGCAGATACGCAGTATTTT.

This chain uses TRBV29-1 with TRBJ1-2; TRBD1 matches 8 bases. Trimming at V came to 8 bases and at J to 4 bases, leaving 3 bases not matched to a gene. CDR1 is SQVTM, CDR2 ANQGSEA, per germline. This CDR3 region has 11 residues. CDR3 sequence: CSTGTGYGYTF. The CDR3 DNA is TGCAGCACGGGGACAGGCTATGGCTACACCTTC. Full variable domain (remainder filled in from reference TRBV29-1 and TRBJ1-2): SAVISQKPSRDICQRGTSLTIQCQVDSQVTMMFWYRQQPGQSLTLIATANQGSEATYESGFVIDKFPISRPNLTFSTLTVSNMSPEDSSIYLCSTGTGYGYTFGSGTRLTVV.

This clone was detected once. CDR3 nucleotides: TGTGCCAGTAGTATCACAGGGGCGGGTCAGCCCCAGCATTTT. It specifies CASSITGAGQPQHF. The chain is built from TRBV19 and TRBJ1-5, with TRBD1 matching over 7 bases. The CDR3 extends over 14 amino acids. The junction had 5 bases not matched to a gene; V was cut back by 3 bases and J by 6 bases. The germline V gene encodes CDR1 LNHDA and CDR2 SQIVND (reference sequence). The full variable domain, completed using reference TRBV19 and TRBJ1-5, is DGGITQSPKYLFRKEGQNVTLSCEQNLNHDAMYWYRQDPGQGLRLIYYSQIVNDFQKGDIAEGYSVSREKKESFPLTVTSAQKNPTAFYLCASSITGAGQPQHFGDGTRLSIL.

The chain is built from TRBV3-1 (or the pseudogene TRBV3-2) and TRBJ2-6; D is perhaps TRBD2 (5 bases). The CDR3 is 15 residues long. CDR1 and CDR2 (germline): LGHDT, YNNKEL (reference sequence). Trimming stripped 2 bases from V and 0 bases from J, with 5 bases between. The CDR3 region is CASSQLASGANVLTF. The CDR3 nucleotides are TGTGCCAGCAGCCAACTAGCCTCTGGGGCCAACGTCCTGACTTTC.

The chain recombines TRBV15 with TRBJ2-5; 8 bases are a match to TRBD2. Germline values: CDR1 LNHNV, CDR2 YYDKDF (reference sequence). Trimming cost V 3 bases and J 1 base; bases outside gene matches: 4. The CDR3 totals 15 residues. The CDR3 spells CATSSISGVQETQYF. For the CDR3, the DNA is TGTGCCACCAGCAGCATTAGCGGGGTCCAAGAGACCCAGTACTTC.

This clone occurred once. The chain links TRBV7-9 to TRBJ2-7; 9 nucleotides align to TRBD1. Germline-derived CDR1 and CDR2 are SEHNR and FQNEAQ (reference sequence). This CDR3 region has 15 residues. V dropped 1 base and J dropped 7; count of bases not matched to a gene: 8. The CDR3 loop is CASSLVTGGTGEQYF. The CDR3 DNA reads TGTGCCAGCAGCTTAGTGACAGGGGGGACTGGGGAGCAGTACTTC.

The table lists this clone with a count of one. This chain's CDR3 is CASSFGTGGYGYTF. The CDR3 DNA reads TGTGCCAGCAGCTTTGGGACAGGGGGGTATGGCTACACCTTC. V gene TRBV7-2 combines with J gene TRBJ1-2; TRBD1 agrees at 11 bases. V lost 3 bases, J lost 5 bases, and 2 bases stayed unmatched. Germline V gene data show CDR1 as SGHTA and CDR2 as FQGNSA. CDR3 length: 14 amino acids.

Here the CDR3 DNA reads TGTGCCATCAGTGTGGAGGACAGGGACGACACTGAAGCTTTCTTT. Its protein product is CAISVEDRDDTEAFF. V usage is TRBV10-3 and J usage is TRBJ1-1; TRBD1 matches at 8 bases. V shed 4 bases and J 3 bases; nucleotides not matched to a gene: 7. The CDR3 totals 15 residues. The germline V gene has CDR1 ENHRY and CDR2 SYGVKD.

As concerns this clone: Compared with germline, one end of the junction differs, possibly owing to a read error. The chain has TRBV7-7 and TRBJ2-1, with 10 bases aligning to TRBD2. CDR1 SSHAT and CDR2 FNYEAQ come from the germline V gene (reference sequence). The CDR3 covers 16 residues. CDR3 nucleotide sequence: TGTGCTAGCAGCCCTAGCGGGGGAAGCTCCTACAATGAGCAGTTCTTC. It translates to CASSPSGGSSYNEQFF.

The chain couples TRBV18 to TRBJ2-6; 8 bases line up with TRBD1. Germline V CDR1 and CDR2: KGHSH, LQKENI. CDR3 length: 18 amino acids. Losses at the gene ends were 0 bases for V and 4 bases for J; bases not matched to a gene: 8. For the CDR3, the DNA is TGTGCCAGCTCACCACCGTGGGACAGGCTAGTGGGGGCCAACGTCCTGACTTTC. Translation: CASSPPWDRLVGANVLTF.

V and J are TRBV6-5 and TRBJ1-6; 8 bases align to TRBD1. CDR1 MNHEY and CDR2 SVGAGI come from the germline V gene. V lost 7 bases, J lost 10 bases, and 6 bases stayed unmatched. The CDR3 consists of 13 residues. CDR3 coding DNA: TGTGCCAGCACCTGGACAGGGTCGTCACCCCTCCACTTT. Translating gives CASTWTGSSPLHF.

This sequence joins TRBV7-9 and TRBJ2-2, with D tentatively TRBD2 (6 bases). The CDR3 totals 14 residues. Germline values: CDR1 SEHNR, CDR2 FQNEAQ (reference sequence). The V and J ends lost 5 bases and 6 bases respectively, with 13 bases between them. The CDR3 is CASSAGLRAGELFF. The CDR3 DNA reads TGTGCCAGCAGCGCGGGATTAAGGGCCGGGGAGCTGTTTTTT.